A single sample is the source of the 2 T cell receptor beta chains below, sequenced in a study of response to subunit inactivated influenza vaccine. TCRdb redid the calling of the RT-PCR reads with MiXCR, one entry per CDR3 protein. Among 650,000 to 800,000 distinct CDR3 sequences listed, more than 11% were seen once. The sequencing used PBMCs from blood, collected 14 to 15 days before vaccination. The receptors come from a middle-aged man who received an inactivated influenza vaccine.

The chain is built from TRBV5-1 and TRBJ2-5; possibly TRBD1 for D (6 bases). This CDR3 region has 16 residues. Trimming took 4 bases from V and 6 from J, leaving 22 bases between them. The germline V gene has CDR1 SGHRS and CDR2 YFSETQ. The CDR3 loop is CASSPGDGGPSQTQYF. For the CDR3, the DNA is TGCGCCAGCAGCCCAGGGGACGGCGGCCCTTCCCAGACCCAGTACTTC.

This clonotype has just a few counts. This chain joins TRBV18 and TRBJ1-1, with D unresolved. From germline, CDR1 is KGHSH and CDR2 LQKENI. CDR3 size: 13 residues. The V end was cut by 5 bases, the J end by 1 base, with 8 bases between. The CDR3 DNA reads as TGTGCCAGCTCAGCAACGCAGAACACTGAAGCTTTCTTT. This sequence encodes CASSATQNTEAFF.